Presented here are 6 T cell receptor beta chains from one specimen sequenced in a study of blood T cell repertoires in COVID-19. Clones were sequenced by immunoSEQ multiplex PCR, and TCRdb holds only the in-frame ones, with some missing. This sample has 81,000 or so clones, with 85% found just once. Sequences were obtained from peripheral blood. All receptors come from a man in his fifties or sixties with COVID-19, enrolled during active disease.

The DNA of the CDR3 is TGTGCCACCTCGCCCAGGGTTATGGGCACCGGGGAGCTGTTTTTT. Its translation: CATSPRVMGTGELFF. The chain is built from TRBV18 and TRBJ2-2; maybe TRBD1 (5 bases). The V and J ends lost 10 bases and 4 bases respectively, with 19 bases between them. The CDR3 length is 15 residues. Per germline, CDR1 KGHSH and CDR2 LQKENI.

This chain links TRBV11-2 with TRBJ1-3; TRBD1 aligns across 12 bases. Germline V gene data show CDR1 as SGHAT and CDR2 as FQNNGV. This CDR3 is 17 amino acids long. With 5 bases clipped from V and 0 bases from J, the junction kept 5 bases outside the gene matches. The CDR3 is CASSRGQGASSGNTIYF. The DNA of the CDR3 is TGTGCCAGCAGCCGGGGACAGGGGGCGAGCTCTGGAAACACCATATATTTT.

On this clone itself: Germline and junction disagree at one end, which may indicate a read error. The gene calls are TRBV28 and TRBJ1-6; tentatively, D is TRBD1 (5 bases). The CDR3 totals 15 residues. Germline CDR1 MDHEN, CDR2 SYDVKM. CDR3 region: CASSPSGGVVIGKNF. DNA for the CDR3: TGTGCCAGCAGTCCGAGCGGGGGTGTGGTAATTGGGAAAAACTTT. Supplemented by reference TRBV28 and TRBJ1-6, the full variable domain reads DVKVTQSSRYLVKRTGEKVFLECVQDMDHENMFWYRQDPGLGLRLIYFSYDVKMKEKGDIPEGYSVSREKKERFSLILESASTNQTSMYLCASSPSGGVVIGKNFGNGTRLTVT.

The V call is TRBV3-1 (or the pseudogene TRBV3-2), the J call TRBJ2-2; D is undetermined. The CDR3 sequence is 13 residues long. Germline CDR1 reads LGHDT; CDR2 reads YNNKEL (reference sequence). V lost 10 bases to trimming and J lost 4 bases, with 13 bases between them. The CDR3 here is CATSPRGTGELFF. The CDR3 nucleotides are TGTGCCACTTCCCCGCGTGGCACCGGGGAGCTGTTTTTT.

The chain is built from TRBV7-2 and TRBJ1-2; D may be TRBD1 (6 bases). Trimming left V 3 bases short and J 12 bases short, with 23 bases between. The germline V gene has CDR1 SGHTA and CDR2 FQGNSA. The CDR3 has 15 amino acids. CDR3 nucleotides: TGTGCCAGCAGCTTGCAATCCGGGACAATGAGGAGTCACACCTTC. Protein: CASSLQSGTMRSHTF.

V is TRBV27 and J is TRBJ2-7; 9 bases match TRBD1. V was clipped by 6 bases and J by 5 bases; unmatched bases: 8. The CDR3 consists of 14 residues. Germline CDR1 MNHEY, CDR2 SMNVEV (reference sequence). The CDR3 is CASRTGQGKNEQYF. The CDR3 DNA reads as TGTGCCAGCAGGACGGGACAGGGAAAAAACGAGCAGTACTTC.